This T cell receptor (beta chain) was obtained from a study of cytomegalovirus exposure and HLA in healthy donors (dated by TCRdb to the late 2010s). For the wider study: An earlier analysis of some 600 of the donors reported 276 Gb of sequence data and roughly 120 million unique TCR beta sequences obtained from approximately 180 million T cells. An early release covering some 640 HLA-typed donors comprised roughly 300 gigabases of sequencing data and around 86 million unique TCR sequences. The genetic ancestry cluster associated with self-reported Caucasian donors included 81% of the approximately 400 genotyped donors. The study aimed to test whether cataloging public T cell receptors could reveal signatures of past pathogen exposure. Using immunosequencing, the study profiled T cell repertoires from about 620 subjects and related those repertoires to cytomegalovirus serostatus. In addition to the first cohort of 666 subjects, a separate validation cohort of 120 different subjects was used. To predict cytomegalovirus infection status, the study brought together high-throughput TCR immunosequencing, statistical association of individual TCRs with disease status, and machine learning. A later analysis re-examined previously published TCR beta repertoires from over 500 donors and added high-resolution HLA genotyping to investigate patterns of TCR occurrence. The later analysis used no new phenotypic data to find candidate immune exposures, relying instead on TCR beta sequences and their occurrence across donors. An earlier analysis of around 580 of the donors used high-throughput TCR beta sequencing to judge whether each TCR beta V gene segment behaved as functional or pseudogenic. Alongside the repertoire data, information on donor age, sex, ethnicity and CMV serostatus was compiled. A later genetic analysis took genome-wide SNP genotypes for about 55% of the roughly 700 donors and used that subset as a discovery cohort. All discovery cohort repertoires had been generated on a single sequencing platform. Class I and class II HLA loci were covered by the typing at four-digit resolution. Typing coverage varied by locus: roughly 629-640 donors for A, B, C, DRB1 and DQB1; approximately 500 for DQA1; some 610 for DPA1; approximately 450 for DPB1. Because of strong linkage in the cohort, roughly five DR-DQ haplotypes were treated as single units for association and clustering. Among around 400 genotyped donors of the cohort, an average of about 240,000 unique TCR beta nucleotide sequences were sequenced per donor, 15% to 20% of them non-productive. Broader findings and caveats from the paper: It was suggested by the authors that the approach could potentially be generalized to other disease states and immunological phenotypes. Because the 87-base-pair reads could not distinguish some IMGT-functional V segments, including TRBV6-2 and TRBV6-3, those segments were excluded. HLA typing was unavailable for some donors at each locus, so association tests used only the typed subset. Linkage disequilibrium might explain the correlated functional status among segregating V segments, but an unknown experimental factor could not be ruled out. In a later analysis, HLA-associated TCR beta chains were found to be more clonally expanded and to have lower generation probabilities than equally common non-associated chains. In this cohort, only TCR beta chains were sequenced, and detectable features were limited by the absence of alpha or paired-chain data. The study listed 150 to 200 TCR beta chains as associated with cytomegalovirus. In both the original and validation cohorts, the classifier was reported to diagnose cytomegalovirus status with high specificity and sensitivity. The earlier analysis of approximately 590 of the donors excluded some 16 rarely observed V segments, including chromosome 9 orphons, because counts were too low. In a later genetic analysis, a missense DCLRE1C variant was associated with V-gene and J-gene trimming of TCR beta chains, and the association was replicated in an independent cohort. A further reported finding was that TCR beta sequences accurately predicted the HLA-A and HLA-B alleles for most subjects in the first cohort. Several of the top co-occurrence clusters appeared to be linked to parvovirus B19, influenza, CMV and Epstein-Barr virus, according to a later analysis. The presence/absence analyses assumed that sequencing depth was roughly uniform across donors, and that assumption may not be true. A later analysis found that TCR association rates varied across HLA loci, with DRB1 alleles showing the most associated TCRs and HLA-C alleles the fewest. In a later analysis, some 17,000 TCR beta sequences were associated with specific HLA alleles at a false discovery rate of 0.05. When HLA alleles, especially DR and DQ, strongly co-occurred, attributing TCR associations to individual alleles was difficult. CMV serostatus was the only immune exposure information available for the cohort. According to a later analysis, most CMV-associated TCR beta chains appeared to be HLA-restricted, and the HLA associations seemed to be driven largely by CMV exposure. While some public TCRs were present in many individuals, most TCR sequences turned up only very rarely across donors. A group of highly shared sequence variants was considered likely to be a technical artifact of the sequencing pipeline. Compared with the approximately 700-donor mean, donors in an Asian-associated ancestry cluster had fewer N-insertions in productive TCRs, according to a later genetic analysis. Three of the identified cytomegalovirus-associated TCR beta chains were confirmed in vitro to be specific for cytomegalovirus antigens. Broadly in line with IMGT annotations, most TCR beta V segments showed up in productive rearrangements about 87% or about 30% of the time in an earlier analysis of several hundred of the donors.

The method behind the library was the immunoSEQ multiplex PCR assay. A mixture of 60 forward primers for TCR Vbeta segments and 13 reverse primers for TCR Jbeta segments was used in the multiplex PCR. The CDR3 region of rearranged TCR beta genes was amplified from genomic DNA with a multiplex PCR assay. The Illumina HiSeq System was used to sequence the amplified TCR beta libraries as 87-base-pair reads. The authors' analysis ran thus. Across the 666 repertoires, a later analysis counted 60 million to 90 million unique TCR beta chains, around 10 million of which were shared by at least two donors. A nearest-neighbor algorithm error-corrected the raw reads and collapsed the reads into unique sequences, merging closely related sequences to remove PCR and sequencing errors. CDR3 sequences were aligned to IMGT reference sequences to assign V, D and J gene segments. For a sequence to be retained, at least a six-nucleotide match to both a V gene segment and a J gene segment was required. A rearrangement counted as productive if the CDR3 had no stop codons and remained in frame with V and J, and every other rearrangement counted as non-productive. CDR3 was defined by IMGT convention, running from the second conserved V-encoded cysteine to the conserved J-encoded phenylalanine. In an earlier analysis of around 540 of the donors, sequences lacking an unambiguous match to a single V gene segment were excluded. In an earlier analysis of approximately 500 of the donors, a V segment was called functional when productive rearrangements were above 56.7%, and segregating when the standard deviation between donors exceeded 5%. A statistical classification framework was built for diagnosing cytomegalovirus status from the catalog of TCR beta chain sequences. V and J gene assignment, in a later analysis, came from comparing TCR nucleotide sequences with IMGT/GENE-DB human TR gene sequences. In a later analysis, CDR3 sequences and most-parsimonious VDJ recombination scenarios were assigned using the TCRdist pipeline. In a later analysis, each TCR beta chain was defined by its CDR3 amino acid sequence together with its V-gene family, and reads without a unique V-gene family were excluded. A later analysis removed several hundred highly shared, low-generation-probability nucleotide sequences to deal with suspected cross-contamination and a sequencing artifact. In a later analysis, a clonal expansion index was calculated for each public chain from normalized within-repertoire ranks of inferred template counts. Generation probabilities in a later analysis came from a VDJ recombination model fitted to out-of-frame rearrangements, and those results were checked against IGoR. In a later analysis, TCR-TCR, TCR-HLA and TCR-CMV co-occurrence was scored with hypergeometric tests, and a repertoire-size bias correction was applied to TCR pairs. To estimate false discovery rates, a later analysis permuted the HLA or CMV assignments 20 times. A later analysis grouped co-occurring TCRs with DBSCAN, adding TCRdist sequence similarity when clustering within HLA-allele-positive subsets. For co-occurrence clustering, repertoires with fewer than 30,000 or more than 120,000 public chains were excluded, along with about five repertoires with anomalous nucleotide sharing. TCRdb re-hosts the immuneACCESS table, in-frame sequences only. Its copies lack some clones; in the studies checked, an unresolved V gene accounts for under half of them, and the cause for the rest is not known. V and J calls and clone size are given by that table; D and trimming were obtained from the DNA. In all, the sample holds 82,000 or so clones, and around four fifths of those were seen once. Clones ranked in the top ten supply roughly 6.2% of the sample.

CDR1 and CDR2 (LNHNV, YYDKDF) derive from the germline V gene (reference sequence). V lost 1 base and J lost 0 bases, and the count of bases not matched to a germline gene is 16. The CDR3 has 21 amino acids, counting the end cysteine and phenylalanine. Only CDR3 DNA is held: 63 bases, read in frame from base 1. The cohort comprised 670 or so healthy bone marrow donors. All cohort members were sampled while nominally healthy, although unrecorded immune exposures were likely present. The donor was CMV seropositive and was included in the group of about 290 seropositive cohort members. Every donor gave a peripheral blood sample, and the peripheral blood mononuclear cells from that sample were used for TCR beta sequencing. Genomic DNA extraction from the blood cell samples was performed with the Qiagen DNeasy Blood Extraction Kit. Remarks on this clone: No cognate antigen has been identified for it. No quality values exist for individual bases; no much larger clone is one base distant.

This receptor was taken from a woman aged 45-59 years in good health and CMV-seropositive. The sequenced sample consisted of PBMCs. This receptor chain uses TRBV15 and TRBJ2-1; 9 bases in between match TRBD2. The CDR3 protein: CATSRGLGTSYPLSSYNEQFF. The bases read TGTGCCACCAGCAGAGGTCTGGGGACTAGCTATCCCTTATCCTCCTACAATGAGCAGTTCTTC. The entire variable domain, with the stretches around the CDR3 drawn from the reference TRBV15 and TRBJ2-1 proteins, is DAMVIQNPRYQVTQFGKPVTLSCSQTLNHNVMYWYQQKSSQAPKLLFHYYDKDFNNEADTPDNFQSRRPNTSFCFLDIRSPGLGDTAMYLCATSRGLGTSYPLSSYNEQFFGPGTRLTVL.